The 24 T cell receptor beta chains below come from one sample, sequenced in a study of T cell responses to AZD1222 COVID-19 vaccine. The data were produced by immunoSEQ multiplex PCR, yet TCRdb's version contains in-frame clones alone and is incomplete. Of 150,000 to 200,000 clones listed, approximately 91% are singletons. The sequencing used peripheral blood, collected on day 0 of AZD1222 vaccination. The origin of the receptors is an adult in good health.

CDR3 amino acids: CASSLGGIGSGSTDTQYF. CDR3 sequence (DNA): TGTGCCAGCAGCTTAGGGGGTATCGGTTCGGGAAGCACAGATACGCAGTATTTT. This chain connects TRBV11-3 to TRBJ2-3, with D perhaps matching TRBD2 (5 bases). There are 18 residues in the CDR3. From germline, CDR1 is SGHNT and CDR2 YENEEA. V lost 1 base, J lost 0 bases, and 17 bases lay in between.

The rearrangement uses TRBV9 and TRBJ2-7; D is possibly TRBD2 (7 bases). The germline V gene encodes CDR1 SGDLS and CDR2 YYNGEE. The V gene lost 4 bases and the J gene lost 2 bases, with 19 bases spanning the gap. The length of the CDR3 is 16 residues. The CDR3: CASSPGGGTGTYEQYF. The CDR3 DNA reads TGTGCCAGCAGCCCGGGGGGTGGAACAGGGACCTACGAGCAGTACTTC. The variable domain in full, with the rest retrieved from reference TRBV9 and TRBJ2-7, is DSGVTQTPKHLITATGQRVTLRCSPRSGDLSVYWYQQSLDQGLQFLIQYYNGEERAKGNILERFSAQQFPDLHSELNLSSLELGDSALYFCASSPGGGTGTYEQYFGPGTRLTVT.

V and J are TRBV28 and TRBJ1-5, with a weak D call TRBD1 (5 bases). CDR1 is MDHEN and CDR2 is SYDVKM in the germline V gene. This CDR3 has 14 amino acids. The V end was cut by 4 bases, the J end by 3 bases, with 10 bases between. The CDR3 coding sequence is TGTGCCAGCAGTTCTGACAGTGACAATCAGCCCCAGCATTTT. It yields the protein CASSSDSDNQPQHF.

This rearrangement joins TRBV19 to TRBJ2-5; a possible D gene is TRBD2 (5 bases). Per the germline V gene, CDR1 is LNHDA and CDR2 is SQIVND (reference sequence). CDR3 length: 12 residues. V was pared by 7 bases and J by 5 bases, with 11 bases between. CDR3 residues: CASTGMEETQYF. The CDR3 bases are TGTGCCAGTACCGGGATGGAGGAGACCCAGTACTTC.

The V and J genes are TRBV14 and TRBJ2-7; 8 bases are a match to TRBD1. The germline CDR1 and CDR2 sequences are SGHDN and FVKESK. J was trimmed by 3 bases and V by 3 bases; bases with no gene match: 4. The CDR3 totals 14 residues. The DNA of the CDR3 is TGTGCCAGCAGCCACCCCGGACAGGGCTACGAGCAGTACTTC. Protein product: CASSHPGQGYEQYF.

V usage is TRBV30 and J usage is TRBJ1-2; the D is unclear. Germline CDR1 GTSNPN, CDR2 SVGIG (reference sequence). The CDR3 is 12 residues long. Trimming cost V 3 bases and J 6 bases, with 11 bases left between them. The CDR3 DNA reads TGTGCCTGGAGCCGGGAGAGCAATGGCTACACCTTC. The encoded protein is CAWSRESNGYTF.

The chain is built from TRBV7-2 and TRBJ2-5; tentative D call: TRBD2 (6 bases). Trimming removed 2 bases from V and 1 base from J, with 8 bases in between. The CDR3 has 14 residues. Looked up from germline, CDR1 is SGHTA and CDR2 is FQGNSA. CDR3 sequence: CASSLQGLQETQYF. CDR3 bases: TGTGCCAGCAGCTTACAGGGACTCCAAGAGACCCAGTACTTC. Supplemented by reference TRBV7-2 and TRBJ2-5, the full variable domain reads GAGVSQSPSNKVTEKGKDVELRCDPISGHTALYWYRQSLGQGLEFLIYFQGNSAPDKSGLPSDRFSAERTGGSVSTLTIQRTQQEDSAVYLCASSLQGLQETQYFGPGTRLLVL.

The chain carries TRBV29-1 and TRBJ1-1; no clear D gene. The CDR3 consists of 13 residues. Germline V gene lookup returns CDR1 SQVTM and CDR2 ANQGSEA. Trimming shortened V by 2 bases and J by 1 base, and 8 bases separated the two germline ends. The CDR3, as DNA: TGCAGCGTTGAACCCTCAGGGAACACTGAAGCTTTCTTT. Amino acid sequence: CSVEPSGNTEAFF.

CDR3 in DNA: TGTGCAAGTCGCCCCAGTCGGGTAAGTAACTATGGCTACACCTTC. Translation gives CASRPSRVSNYGYTF. The chain uses TRBV12-2 and TRBJ1-2. TRBV12-2 is classified as a pseudogene. The CDR3 has 15 residues.

The chain recombines TRBV28 with TRBJ1-1, with TRBD1 matching over 8 bases. The CDR3 covers 12 residues. J gave up 10 bases and V 3 bases, and 4 bases lay outside the gene matches. CDR1 is MDHEN and CDR2 is SYDVKM in the germline V gene. The CDR3 region is CASSLQGAGAFF. CDR3 sequence (DNA): TGTGCCAGCAGTTTGCAGGGGGCTGGAGCTTTCTTT.

V and J are TRBV11-2 and TRBJ1-1; possibly TRBD1 for D (6 bases). Germline loops: CDR1 SGHAT, CDR2 FQNNGV. Trimming took 4 bases from V and 1 from J, leaving 22 bases between them. CDR3 length equals 18 residues. This CDR3 reads CASSSVGGKGPTNTEAFF. The DNA for the CDR3 is TGTGCCAGCAGCTCTGTAGGGGGAAAGGGGCCTACGAACACTGAAGCTTTCTTT.

This chain joins TRBV30 and TRBJ2-3; tentatively, D is TRBD1 or TRBD2 (5 bases each). The CDR3 contains 13 residues. V was shortened by 0 bases and J by 7 bases, with 11 bases between the two germline ends. Germline CDR1 reads GTSNPN; CDR2 reads SVGIG (reference sequence). The CDR3 DNA follows: TGTGCCTGGAGTGTCGGTTGGGGGAATACGCAGTATTTT. It yields the protein CAWSVGWGNTQYF.

V is TRBV4-2 and J is TRBJ2-1; 8 bases agree with TRBD1. The CDR3 spans 17 residues. The V gene's germline CDR1 is LGHNA and CDR2 YNFKEQ. V trimming: 2 bases; J trimming: 4 bases; junction bases outside the gene matches: 10. The CDR3 nucleotides read TGTGCCAGCAGCCAATCTTCGCCGGGACAGGTTTACAATGAGCAGTTCTTC. It yields the protein CASSQSSPGQVYNEQFF.

This chain links TRBV9 with TRBJ1-1, with 7 bases lining up with TRBD1. The CDR3 covers 15 residues. CDR1 is SGDLS, CDR2 YYNGEE, per germline. V shed 3 bases and J 2 bases; nucleotides not matched to a gene: 7. For the CDR3, the DNA is TGTGCCAGCAGCGGAAGGGGACAGCCTAACACTGAAGCTTTCTTT. Translated, it gives CASSGRGQPNTEAFF.

V is TRBV28 and J is TRBJ1-5; D not resolved. Looked up from germline, CDR1 is MDHEN and CDR2 is SYDVKM. The CDR3 consists of 15 residues. V was clipped by 2 bases and J by 2 bases, with 10 bases between them. CDR3 DNA sequence: TGTGCCAGCAGTTTAAATCGGAGGGGCAATCAGCCCCAGCATTTT. It codes for CASSLNRRGNQPQHF.

The rearrangement links TRBV4-2 to TRBJ1-5; a possible D gene is TRBD1 (5 bases). From germline, CDR1 is LGHNA and CDR2 YNFKEQ. The germline V and J ends were trimmed by 3 bases and 0 bases, with 15 bases remaining between them. The CDR3 consists of 17 residues. This chain's CDR3 is CASSQTGRPNSNQPQHF. The CDR3 region has the DNA TGTGCCAGCAGCCAGACGGGACGGCCAAATAGCAATCAGCCCCAGCATTTT.

This clone was counted a single time. The J gene is TRBJ1-3, the V gene TRBV6-6; D is undetermined. V was trimmed by 2 bases and J by 8 bases, leaving 7 bases between them. The CDR3 is 12 amino acids. CDR1 and CDR2 (germline): MNHNY, SVGAGI (reference sequence). The CDR3, as DNA: TGTGCCAGCAGTTACCCACTAGACACCATATATTTT. The encoded protein is CASSYPLDTIYF.

This chain links TRBV13 with TRBJ2-3; D is unclear. Germline assignment: CDR1 PRHDT and CDR2 FYEKMQ (reference sequence). This CDR3 region has 12 residues. Trimming stripped 4 bases from V and 3 bases from J, with 5 bases between. The DNA for the CDR3 is TGTGCCAGCAGCTCGACTACAGATACGCAGTATTTT. The encoded protein is CASSSTTDTQYF. Supplemented by reference TRBV13 and TRBJ2-3, the full variable domain reads AAGVIQSPRHLIKEKRETATLKCYPIPRHDTVYWYQQGPGQDPQFLISFYEKMQSDKGSIPDRFSAQQFSDYHSELNMSSLELGDSALYFCASSSTTDTQYFGPGTRLTVL.

The chain is built from TRBV7-2 and TRBJ1-1; D call uncertain. With 1 base removed from V and 4 bases from J, the gap between germline ends came to 13 bases. The CDR3 has 15 amino acids. Germline V gives CDR1 SGHTA, CDR2 FQGNSA. The CDR3 DNA follows: TGTGCCAGCAGCTTAGTTCGGGTCTTCCCCACTGAAGCTTTCTTT. Protein: CASSLVRVFPTEAFF.

The CDR3 DNA reads TGTGCCAGTAGGAGCCCGGGACAGGGGGCAAAGACCCAGTACTTC. Its translation: CASRSPGQGAKTQYF. The rearrangement links TRBV19 to TRBJ2-5; 12 bases agree with TRBD1. Germline V gives CDR1 LNHDA, CDR2 SQIVND (reference sequence). The CDR3 consists of 15 residues. V was pared by 6 bases and J by 6 bases, with 8 bases of the junction left unmatched.

The chain recombines TRBV28 with TRBJ2-7, with 9 bases that match TRBD2. This CDR3 contains 14 residues. After removal of 7 bases from V and 2 bases from J, the junction contained 6 bases not matched to a gene. CDR1 and CDR2 from the germline V gene are MDHEN and SYDVKM. As DNA, the CDR3 is TGTGCCAGCACTCTAGCGGGGACTGCCTACGAGCAGTACTTC. It specifies CASTLAGTAYEQYF. Filled out from reference TRBV28 and TRBJ2-7, the complete variable domain reads DVKVTQSSRYLVKRTGEKVFLECVQDMDHENMFWYRQDPGLGLRLIYFSYDVKMKEKGDIPEGYSVSREKKERFSLILESASTNQTSMYLCASTLAGTAYEQYFGPGTRLTVT.

The chain is built from TRBV7-9 and TRBJ2-2; D gene uncertain. The CDR3 length is 12 residues. Germline V CDR1 and CDR2: SEHNR, FQNEAQ (reference sequence). Trimming left V 7 bases short and J 6 bases short, with 9 bases between. CDR3 nucleotides: TGTGCCAGCACCCCTGGGTCCGGGGAGCTGTTTTTT. This codes for CASTPGSGELFF.

J is TRBJ1-5 and V is TRBV7-8, with D perhaps TRBD1 (6 bases). V lost 2 bases, J lost 3 bases, and 14 bases lay in between. CDR1 and CDR2 (germline): SGHVS, FQNEAQ. This CDR3 has 16 residues. The CDR3 coding sequence is TGTGCCAGCAGCTTATACAAGAGGGGGTACAATCAGCCCCAGCATTTT. This sequence encodes CASSLYKRGYNQPQHF.

The chain carries TRBV10-3 and TRBJ2-1; TRBD2 matches 10 bases. Trimming at V came to 10 bases and at J to 1 base, leaving 16 bases not matched to a gene. Looked up from germline, CDR1 is ENHRY and CDR2 is SYGVKD. The CDR3 consists of 18 residues. The CDR3 loop reads CATTGGGQREGSYNEQFF. CDR3 sequence (DNA): TGTGCCACCACAGGGGGAGGTCAGCGGGAGGGATCCTACAATGAGCAGTTCTTC.